This is a list of T cell receptor beta chains from one sample in a study of T cells expressing NK-cell markers. Each CDR3 protein gets one entry in TCRdb, which reprocessed the 5' RACE reads and gives no DNA. Its listing shows approximately 550,000 distinct CDR3 sequences. The sample consisted of blood T cells: a sorted CD56 or NKG2C T cell subset, CD4+ or CD8+ T cells, or bulk PBMC T cells (not recorded which). The receptors were sampled from a man aged 18 to 30 in good health. Each CDR3 is given with its conserved first and last residue.

J gene,V gene,CDR3 length,CDR3 protein
TRBJ1-1,TRBV7-3,13,CASKGQPNTEAFF
TRBJ2-1,TRBV9,18,CASSVGSLRARSYNEQFF
TRBJ1-1,TRBV27,11,CASIMGAAAFF
TRBJ2-6,TRBV3-1,14,CASLLAGGANVLTF
TRBJ1-1,TRBV19,11,CASWRSTEAFF
TRBJ1-2,TRBV6-1,13,CATSPGEVYGYTF
TRBJ2-4,TRBV3-1,13,CASSPTGANIQYF
TRBJ1-1,TRBV6-5,12,CASGGGAAEAFF
TRBJ2-2,TRBV6-1,15,CASPTQGTLTGELFF
TRBJ2-1,TRBV18,12,CASGVLNNEQFF
TRBJ1-1,TRBV5-1,17,CASSPDSGTVVNTEAFF
TRBJ1-5,TRBV7-3,11,CARIPNQPQHF
TRBJ2-3,TRBV15,19,CATSRDQYGAFGFPDTQYF
TRBJ1-2,TRBV6-1,13,CASSGQGLEGYTF